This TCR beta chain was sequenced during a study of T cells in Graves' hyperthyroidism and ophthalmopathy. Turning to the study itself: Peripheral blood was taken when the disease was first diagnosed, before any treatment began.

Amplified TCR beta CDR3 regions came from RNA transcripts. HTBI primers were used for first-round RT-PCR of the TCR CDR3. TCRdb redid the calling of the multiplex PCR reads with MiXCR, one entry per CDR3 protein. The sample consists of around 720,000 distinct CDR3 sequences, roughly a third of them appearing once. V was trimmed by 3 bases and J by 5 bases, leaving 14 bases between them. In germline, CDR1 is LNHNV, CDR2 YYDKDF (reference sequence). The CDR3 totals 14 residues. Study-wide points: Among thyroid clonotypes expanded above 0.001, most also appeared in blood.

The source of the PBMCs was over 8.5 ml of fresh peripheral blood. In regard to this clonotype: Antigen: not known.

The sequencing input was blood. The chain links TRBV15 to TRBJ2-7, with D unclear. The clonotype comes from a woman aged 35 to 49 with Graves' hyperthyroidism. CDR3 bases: TGTGCCACCAGCAGGGCCGGAGTGACGGACGAGCAGTACTTC. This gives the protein CATSRAGVTDEQYF. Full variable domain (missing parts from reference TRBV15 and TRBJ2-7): DAMVIQNPRYQVTQFGKPVTLSCSQTLNHNVMYWYQQKSSQAPKLLFHYYDKDFNNEADTPDNFQSRRPNTSFCFLDIRSPGLGDTAMYLCATSRAGVTDEQYFGPGTRLTVT.